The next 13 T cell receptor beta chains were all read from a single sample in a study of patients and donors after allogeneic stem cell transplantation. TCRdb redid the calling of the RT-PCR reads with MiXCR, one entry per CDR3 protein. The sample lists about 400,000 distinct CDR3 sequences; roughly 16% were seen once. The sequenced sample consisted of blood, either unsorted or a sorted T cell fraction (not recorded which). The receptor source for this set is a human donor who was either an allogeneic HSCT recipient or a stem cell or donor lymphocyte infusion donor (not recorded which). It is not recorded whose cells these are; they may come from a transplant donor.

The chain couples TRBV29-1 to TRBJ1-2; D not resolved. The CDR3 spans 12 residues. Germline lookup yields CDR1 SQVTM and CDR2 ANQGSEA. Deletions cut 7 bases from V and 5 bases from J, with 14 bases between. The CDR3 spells CSAKKVGYGYTF. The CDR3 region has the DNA TGCAGCGCGAAAAAAGTGGGGTATGGCTACACCTTC.

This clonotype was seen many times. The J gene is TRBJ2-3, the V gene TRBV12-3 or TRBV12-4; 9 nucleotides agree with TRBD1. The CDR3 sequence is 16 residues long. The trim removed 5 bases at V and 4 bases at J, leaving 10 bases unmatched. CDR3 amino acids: CASSPQGQGVSDTQYF. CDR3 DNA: TGTGCCAGCAGTCCGCAGGGACAGGGTGTTTCAGATACGCAGTATTTT.

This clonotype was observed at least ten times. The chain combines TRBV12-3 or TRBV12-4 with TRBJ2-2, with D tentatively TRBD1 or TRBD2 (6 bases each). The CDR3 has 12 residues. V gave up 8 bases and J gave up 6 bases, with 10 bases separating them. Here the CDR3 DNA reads TGTGCCAGCGTCGGGGGCGCCGGGGAGCTGTTTTTT. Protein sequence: CASVGGAGELFF.

DNA for the CDR3: TGCGCCAGCAGCCAAGGCCTGCGGGGGGGCCAAGTCCATGAGCAGTTCTTC. It codes for CASSQGLRGGQVHEQFF. V and J are TRBV4-3 and TRBJ2-1; 9 positions match TRBD2. This CDR3 region has 17 residues. Germline lookup yields CDR1 LGHNA and CDR2 YSLEER. Trimming took 1 base from V and 8 from J; bases not matched to a gene: 12.

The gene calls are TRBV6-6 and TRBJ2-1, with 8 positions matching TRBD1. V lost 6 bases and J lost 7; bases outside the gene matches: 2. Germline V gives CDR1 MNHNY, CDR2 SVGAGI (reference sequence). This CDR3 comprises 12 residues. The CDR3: CASRQGGNEQFF. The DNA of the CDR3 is TGTGCCAGCAGACAGGGGGGAAATGAGCAGTTCTTC.

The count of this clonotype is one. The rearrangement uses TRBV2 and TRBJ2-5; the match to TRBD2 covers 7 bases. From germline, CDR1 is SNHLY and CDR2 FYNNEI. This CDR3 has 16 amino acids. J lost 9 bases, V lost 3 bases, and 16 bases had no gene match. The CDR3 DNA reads TGTGCCAGCAGTGACAGGGCCCCGGGACTACCCCCCGCCCAGTACTTC. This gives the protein CASSDRAPGLPPAQYF.

CDR3 nucleotides: TGTGCCAGCAGCTCCCTTAGGGGGGGGAAGGAATCAAACACTGAAGCTTTCTTT. Its translation: CASSSLRGGKESNTEAFF. The J gene is TRBJ1-1, the V gene TRBV7-6; a possible D gene is TRBD1 (6 bases). CDR1 and CDR2 (germline): SGHVS, FNYEAQ. Deletions cut 4 bases from V and 2 bases from J, with 23 bases between. The CDR3 extends over 18 amino acids.

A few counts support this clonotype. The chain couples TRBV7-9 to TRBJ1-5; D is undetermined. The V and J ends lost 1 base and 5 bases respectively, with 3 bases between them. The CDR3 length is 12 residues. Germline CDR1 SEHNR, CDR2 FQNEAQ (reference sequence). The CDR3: CASSLEDQPQHF. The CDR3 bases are TGTGCCAGCAGCTTAGAAGATCAGCCCCAGCATTTT.

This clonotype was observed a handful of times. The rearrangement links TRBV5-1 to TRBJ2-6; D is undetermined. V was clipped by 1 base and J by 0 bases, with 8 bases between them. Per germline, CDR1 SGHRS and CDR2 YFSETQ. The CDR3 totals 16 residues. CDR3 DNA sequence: TGCGCCAGCAGCTTGATAAGGGACTCTGGGGCCAACGTCCTGACTTTC. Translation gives CASSLIRDSGANVLTF. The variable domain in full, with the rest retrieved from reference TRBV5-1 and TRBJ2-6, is KAGVTQTPRYLIKTRGQQVTLSCSPISGHRSVSWYQQTPGQGLQFLFEYFSETQRNKGNFPGRFSGRQFSNSRSEMNVSTLELGDSALYLCASSLIRDSGANVLTFGAGSRLTVL.

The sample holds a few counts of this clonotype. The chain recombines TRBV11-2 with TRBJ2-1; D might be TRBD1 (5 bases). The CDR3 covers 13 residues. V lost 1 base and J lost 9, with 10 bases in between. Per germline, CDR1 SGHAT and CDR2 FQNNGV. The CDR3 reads CASSLARQGEQFF. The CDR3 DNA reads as TGTGCCAGCAGCTTAGCTAGGCAGGGTGAGCAGTTCTTC.

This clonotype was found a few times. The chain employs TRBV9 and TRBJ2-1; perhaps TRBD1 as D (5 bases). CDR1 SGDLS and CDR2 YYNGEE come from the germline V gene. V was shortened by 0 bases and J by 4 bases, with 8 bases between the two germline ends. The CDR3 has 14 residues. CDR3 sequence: CASSVGQKYNEQFF. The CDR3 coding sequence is TGTGCCAGCAGCGTAGGACAGAAATACAATGAGCAGTTCTTC.

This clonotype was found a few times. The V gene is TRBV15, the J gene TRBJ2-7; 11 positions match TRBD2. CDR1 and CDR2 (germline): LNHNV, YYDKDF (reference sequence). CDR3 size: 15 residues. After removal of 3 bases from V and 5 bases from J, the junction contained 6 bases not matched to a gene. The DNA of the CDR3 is TGTGCCACCAGCAGTTTAGCGGGGGGGTTGGACGAGCAGTACTTC. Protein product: CATSSLAGGLDEQYF.

The CDR3 is CASSNYPQGVAGELFF. The CDR3 region has the DNA TGCGCCAGCAGCAATTACCCGCAGGGGGTCGCCGGGGAGCTGTTTTTT. This sequence joins TRBV5-1 and TRBJ2-2, with TRBD1 matching over 7 bases. With V trimmed by 4 bases and J by 6 bases, 12 bases remained unmatched. CDR1 is SGHRS and CDR2 is YFSETQ in the germline V gene. The CDR3 has 16 amino acids.